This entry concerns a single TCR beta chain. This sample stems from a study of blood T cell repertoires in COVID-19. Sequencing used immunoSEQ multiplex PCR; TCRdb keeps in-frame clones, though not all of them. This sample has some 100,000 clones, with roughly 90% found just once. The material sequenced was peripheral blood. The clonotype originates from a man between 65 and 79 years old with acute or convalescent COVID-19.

CDR3 sequence: CASSFKDSSYEQYF. The CDR3 DNA reads as TGCGCCAGCAGCTTTAAGGACAGCTCCTACGAGCAGTACTTC. The V call is TRBV5-1, the J call TRBJ2-7, with D tentatively TRBD1 (6 bases). The CDR3 is 14 amino acids. V shed 2 bases and J shed 0 bases, with 9 bases lying between them. CDR1 SGHRS and CDR2 YFSETQ come from the germline V gene.